These T cell receptor beta chains were read from a single sample in a study of blood T cell repertoires in COVID-19. Repertoires were generated with immunoSEQ multiplex PCR, while TCRdb's copy carries only in-frame clones and drops some. There are about 120,000 clones in the sample; 76% occur only once, and about 3.7% lies in the top ten. The sample comprised peripheral blood. These receptors were collected from an elderly woman with acute or convalescent COVID-19. Each CDR3 is given with its conserved first and last residue. The D gene is left open where the match is weak. Expanded clones are given a class, and other clones once, few, many or no size at all.

once,TRBJ2-7,13,TRBV7-2,.,CASSPRGSYEQYF,TGTGCCAGCAGCCCCCGGGGCTCCTACGAGCAGTACTTC
.,TRBJ2-2,17,TRBV7-2,TRBD1,CASSLNRDRVYVGELFF,TGTGCCAGCAGCTTAAATAGGGACAGGGTTTACGTCGGGGAGCTGTTTTTT
.,TRBJ2-3,16,TRBV19,TRBD2,CASSGGGLAGPDTQYF,TGTGCCAGTAGTGGGGGGGGACTAGCGGGACCGGATACGCAGTATTTT
.,TRBJ1-1,13,TRBV7-6,.,CASRQNQNTEAFF,TGTGCCAGCAGACAGAACCAGAACACTGAAGCTTTCTTT
.,TRBJ1-5,15,TRBV27,.,CASTPRGEGNQPQHF,TGTGCCAGCACCCCCCGGGGGGAGGGCAATCAGCCCCAGCATTTT
.,TRBJ1-4,15,TRBV5-1,TRBD1,CASSWRGQAGEKLFF,TGCGCCAGCAGCTGGCGCGGACAGGCGGGCGAAAAACTGTTTTTT
.,TRBJ1-4,14,TRBV5-1,TRBD1,CASRPGQGDEKLFF,TGCGCCAGCAGACCGGGACAGGGAGACGAAAAACTGTTTTTT
few,TRBJ1-5,14,TRBV7-2,TRBD1,CASSFQGGNQPQHF,TGTGCCAGCAGCTTTCAGGGGGGTAATCAGCCCCAGCATTTT
.,TRBJ2-7,14,TRBV5-4,TRBD1,CASSSRNRGHEQYF,TGTGCCAGCAGCTCTCGGAACAGGGGGCACGAGCAGTACTTC
.,TRBJ2-1,10,TRBV20-1,.,CSASRNEQFF,TGCAGTGCTAGCCGCAATGAGCAGTTCTTC
.,TRBJ1-6,15,TRBV25-1,.,CASSALGGYNSPLHF,TGTGCCAGCAGTGCTCTGGGGGGGTACAATTCACCCCTCCACTTT
.,TRBJ2-3,15,TRBV5-1,TRBD2,CASSAGTSAPRTQYF,TGCGCCAGCAGCGCCGGGACTAGCGCTCCGCGTACGCAGTATTTT
.,TRBJ1-2,14,TRBV7-2,TRBD1,CASSFDRGSYGYTF,TGTGCCAGCAGCTTCGACAGGGGGTCTTATGGCTACACCTTC
.,TRBJ1-5,14,TRBV28,TRBD1,CASGGTGSFQPQHF,TGTGCCAGCGGCGGGACAGGGAGTTTTCAGCCCCAGCATTTT
once,TRBJ2-1,12,TRBV7-6,.,CASSSGSVEQFF,TGTGCCAGCAGCTCCGGGTCCGTAGAGCAGTTCTTC